The entry that follows covers one TCR beta chain sequence. Its antigen has not been determined. No base quality information exists; no much larger clone differs at one position. The record originates from a study of blood T cell repertoires in COVID-19 (TCRdb year 2020). At the level of the whole study: Collaborator samples came from the United States, Italy and Spain and covered acute and convalescent phases of COVID-19. The samples were drawn from two sources: the first 160 participants of the ongoing ImmuneRACE study, and fewer than 1,500 subjects contributed by 6 global collaborators. The material from the prospective study consisted of cDNA or gDNA derived from T cells, B-cell-depleted T cells, or PBMCs. The repertoires were released in a freely available public database meant as a resource for research on the immune response to SARS-CoV-2. Deeply sampled blood TCRbeta repertoires from subjects exposed to, actively infected with, or recovered from COVID-19 were included in the dataset. A de-identified subject ID, COVID-19 status, age in years and sex were almost always included in the sample metadata. Where HLA class I and class II types were available, the types were taken from metadata supplied by the sample provider, not from assay-based typing.

One collaborating source in Seattle enrolled patients during active infection and followed them longitudinally through the course of disease. Each collaborating institution followed its own protocols to collect whole blood in K2EDTA tubes. For TCRbeta analysis, collaborator samples were shipped as frozen whole blood, as isolated PBMCs, or as DNA extracted from either sample type. From cysteine to phenylalanine, the CDR3 is 14 amino acids long. Only the CDR3 region is kept as DNA, spanning 42 bases read in frame from base 1. A distance of 13 bases separates the germline ends of V and J, which lose 3 bases and 8 bases respectively. As encoded in the germline V gene, CDR1 is MDHEN while CDR2 is SYDVKM. TCRbeta CDR3 regions were amplified from genomic DNA using the immunoSEQ Assay, a bias-controlled multiplex PCR. The paper's data handling went like this. The number of nucleated cells in each sample was estimated by amplification of reference gene primers within the assay. To quantify the absolute abundance of each unique TCRbeta CDR3 rearrangement, sequence reads were collapsed and filtered. For each sample, productive Simpson clonality was calculated as the square root of Simpson's diversity index across productive rearrangements. TCRdb carries this immuneACCESS record with in-frame sequences only. Its versions omit some clonotypes, under half of them owing to an unresolved V gene in the studies checked, with the rest unexplained. Clone size and the V and J calls come from that table; the DNA yielded D and trimming. The sample data list about 330,000 clones, and about 91% of these were observed just once. Of the sample, approximately 9.4% falls within the top ten clones.

Results and caveats for the whole study, not just this receptor: Clinical and demographic metadata were provided uncurated, with the amount varying by source and participant.

Rearrangement joined TRBV28 to TRBJ1-4, with TRBD1 tentatively as D gene (5 bases match). Material: peripheral blood. The sequence came from a man between 25 and 39 years old with COVID-19, enrolled during active disease. The CDR3 region has the sequence CASSFNGASEKLFF. The sequenced DNA is TGTGCCAGCAGTTTTAATGGGGCGTCGGAAAAACTGTTTTTT.